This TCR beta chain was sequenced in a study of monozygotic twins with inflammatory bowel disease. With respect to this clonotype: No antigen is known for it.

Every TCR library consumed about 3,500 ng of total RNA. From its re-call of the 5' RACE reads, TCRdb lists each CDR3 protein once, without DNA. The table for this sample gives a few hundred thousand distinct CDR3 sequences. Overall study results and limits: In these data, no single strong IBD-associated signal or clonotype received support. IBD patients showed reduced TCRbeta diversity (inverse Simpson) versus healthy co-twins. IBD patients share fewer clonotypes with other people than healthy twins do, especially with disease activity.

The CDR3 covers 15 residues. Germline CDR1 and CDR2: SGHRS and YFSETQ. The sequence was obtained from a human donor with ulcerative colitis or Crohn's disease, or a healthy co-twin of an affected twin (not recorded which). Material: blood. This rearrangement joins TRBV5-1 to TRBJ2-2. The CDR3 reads CASTNVGLNTGELFF.